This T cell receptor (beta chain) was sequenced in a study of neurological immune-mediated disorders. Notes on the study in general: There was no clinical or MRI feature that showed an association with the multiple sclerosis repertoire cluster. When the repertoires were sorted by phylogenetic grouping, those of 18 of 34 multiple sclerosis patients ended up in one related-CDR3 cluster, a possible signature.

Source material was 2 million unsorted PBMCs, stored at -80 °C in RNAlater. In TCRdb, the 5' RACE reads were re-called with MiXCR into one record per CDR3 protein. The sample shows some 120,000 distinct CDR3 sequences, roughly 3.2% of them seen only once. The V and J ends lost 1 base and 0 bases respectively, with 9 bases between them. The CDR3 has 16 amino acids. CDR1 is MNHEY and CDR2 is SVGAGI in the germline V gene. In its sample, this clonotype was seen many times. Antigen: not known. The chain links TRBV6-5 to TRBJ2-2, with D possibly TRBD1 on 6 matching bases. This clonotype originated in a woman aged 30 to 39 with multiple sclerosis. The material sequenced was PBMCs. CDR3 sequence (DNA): TGTGCCAGCAGTTACTTTCGGACAGCGAACACCGGGGAGCTGTTTTTT. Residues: CASSYFRTANTGELFF.